These T cell receptor beta chains were read from a single sample in a study of shared clonotypes between healthy human individuals. Profiled with immunoSEQ multiplex PCR; TCRdb holds only in-frame clones, not every one. The sample holds about 590,000 clones, about 95% seen once. Sequenced sample: naive CD8+ T cells sorted from blood. The receptors were gathered from a woman aged 25 to 39 in good health. CDR3s leave out the opening cysteine and the closing phenylalanine or tryptophan.

ASSTRTGLNGEQY TRBJ2-7 TRBV4-1
ASRSIRAYYEQY TRBJ2-7 TRBV5-8
ASSLDAGESAGELF TRBJ2-2 TRBV19
ASSATGNSYEQY TRBJ2-7 TRBV5-1
ASSLGPRSVHEQY TRBJ2-7 TRBV7-9
ASSQSSGSRSSYNEQF TRBJ2-1 TRBV11-3
ASSQEAIAGVGEQF TRBJ2-1 TRBV14
ASSRGGETQY TRBJ2-5 TRBV27
ASSTTGLAGGSPYEQY TRBJ2-7 TRBV5-1
ASSPQGGVSSYEQY TRBJ2-7 TRBV5-1
ASSLGSLTEAF TRBJ1-1 TRBV28
ASSPFSGTYEQY TRBJ2-7 TRBV19
ASERKDTASYNEQF TRBJ2-1 TRBV7-8
ASSQPRLAGELF TRBJ2-2 TRBV10-2
ASSQGLGVREQY TRBJ2-7 TRBV13
ASSQPRREHSYNEQF TRBJ2-1 TRBV9
ATSVGQGDWGEQF TRBJ2-1 TRBV15
ASSLRSGNQPQH TRBJ1-5 TRBV27
ASSLVGNAEAF TRBJ1-1 TRBV5-4
ASSWYPGHNEQF TRBJ2-1 TRBV7-3
ASSLEGQGSSYEQY TRBJ2-7 TRBV7-9
ASRDRGSYEQY TRBJ2-7 TRBV19
ATRDSYYEQY TRBJ2-7 TRBV6-1
ASSDVTDTQY TRBJ2-3 TRBV2
ASYRANQPQH TRBJ1-5 TRBV4-1
ASRAPGGAEAF TRBJ1-1 TRBV9
ASRTQENTEAF TRBJ1-1 TRBV28
ASSGNEQF TRBJ2-1 TRBV9
ASSQGTSGSNGELF TRBJ2-2 TRBV4-1
ASSSSRGFTEAF TRBJ1-1 TRBV7-6
ASRHGPEGPGELF TRBJ2-2 TRBV7-6
ASTPSKREDNEQF TRBJ2-1 TRBV28
ASRRDSAYEQY TRBJ2-7 TRBV7-8
APQRENT TRBJ1-2 TRBV30
ASSSGPRSYNEQF TRBJ2-1 TRBV28
ASSMTQRSNQPQH TRBJ1-5 TRBV19
ASETGWLDNEQF TRBJ2-1 TRBV2
SVVGISGANVLT TRBJ2-6 TRBV29-1
ASSLLGTPVWPSGNYEQF TRBJ2-1 TRBV28
SVDPGTGEDEQY TRBJ2-7 TRBV29-1
ASSLEGPHRGPRYEQY TRBJ2-7 TRBV7-2
ASRPGTSSYNEQF TRBJ2-1 TRBV10-1
SVEHSTGTPITMAKETQY TRBJ2-5 TRBV29-1
ASSLVGGRGDTQY TRBJ2-3 TRBV11-2